Listed below are T cell receptor beta chains from one sample, sequenced in a study of shared clonotypes between healthy human individuals. Repertoires were generated with immunoSEQ multiplex PCR, while TCRdb's copy carries only in-frame clones and drops some. The sample consists of nearly 2 million clones, roughly 95% of them appearing once. The specimen was naive CD8+ T cells sorted from blood. The receptors derive from a man between 18 and 29 years old in good health. CDR3s include the opening cysteine and the closing phenylalanine or tryptophan. The D gene is left open where the match is weak. Only some rows state a clone size, as once, few, many or a class for expanded clones.

>TRBJ2-3|-|-|TRBV15
TGTGCCACCAGCACGGAGCATGGGGGCACAGATACGCAGTATTTT
CATSTEHGGTDTQYF
>TRBJ1-5|-|TRBD1|TRBV5-8
TGTGCCAGCAGCTCTATCGGGACAGTCTATAGCAATCAGCCCCAGCATTTT
CASSSIGTVYSNQPQHF
>TRBJ2-1|-|-|TRBV4-3
TGCGCCAGCAGCCAGGAGGAGGGCGCATCCTACAATGAGCAGTTCTTC
CASSQEEGASYNEQFF
>TRBJ2-2|-|-|TRBV13
TGTGCCAGCAGCTTAGGCCGAACATCCCCCGGGGAGCTGTTTTTT
CASSLGRTSPGELFF
>TRBJ2-7|-|TRBD2|TRBV27
TGTGCCAGCAGCCTAAATAGTGGCGGGGGAGTCTACGAGCAGTACTTC
CASSLNSGGGVYEQYF
>TRBJ2-4|-|-|TRBV4-2
TGTGCCAGCAGCCAAGAATTGACAGCCCTAGCCAAAAACATTCAGTACTTC
CASSQELTALAKNIQYF
>TRBJ2-3|-|-|TRBV28
TGTGCCAGCAGTACCGGGACAGATACGCAGTATTTT
CASSTGTDTQYF
>TRBJ2-3|-|TRBD2|TRBV7-9
TGTGCCAGCAGCCAGGAAATAGCGGGGGGGCCCGCAGATACGCAGTATTTT
CASSQEIAGGPADTQYF
>TRBJ2-3|-|TRBD2|TRBV5-6
TGTGCCAGCAGCTCCACTAGCGTCTGGGTCAGCACAGATACGCAGTATTTT
CASSSTSVWVSTDTQYF
>TRBJ2-3|-|TRBD2|TRBV30
TGTGCCTGGACCTTAGCGGGAACCACAGATACGCAGTATTTT
CAWTLAGTTDTQYF
>TRBJ2-7|once|-|TRBV5-6
TGTGCCAGCTCAGGAATCTCCTACGAGCAGTACTTC
CASSGISYEQYF
>TRBJ1-6|-|-|TRBV5-1
TGCGCCAGCAGCCCCGACGCCCTCCCGGCCTTAGGGTCACCCCTCCACTTT
CASSPDALPALGSPLHF
>TRBJ2-7|once|-|TRBV6-6
TGTGCCAGCAGTTACTCAGACGGTTCCTTTTACGAGCAGTACTTC
CASSYSDGSFYEQYF
>TRBJ2-7|-|-|TRBV7-9
TGTGCCAGCAGCCGAGACATCTACGAGCAGTACTTC
CASSRDIYEQYF
>TRBJ1-1|-|-|TRBV5-4
TGTGCCAGCAGCTTTGGCAGCTTGAACACTGAAGCTTTCTTT
CASSFGSLNTEAFF
>TRBJ1-3|-|TRBD1|TRBV10-3
TGTGCCATCAGTGAGTCGAATTATGGGACAGGGTACTCTGGAAACACCATATATTTT
CAISESNYGTGYSGNTIYF
>TRBJ2-1|-|-|TRBV30
TGTGCCTGGAGTGTAATGGTAGACAATGAGCAGTTCTTC
CAWSVMVDNEQFF
>TRBJ2-1|-|-|TRBV4-3
TGCGCCAGCAGCCAAGATAGCGGATCCTACAATGAGCAGTTCTTC
CASSQDSGSYNEQFF
>TRBJ1-1|-|-|TRBV4-1
TGCGCCAGCAGCCAAGAAGGGGTGAACACTGAAGCTTTCTTT
CASSQEGVNTEAFF
>TRBJ2-7|-|-|TRBV27
TGTGCCAGCAGTTTAGACTGGTCCTACGAGCAGTACTTC
CASSLDWSYEQYF
>TRBJ2-5|-|-|TRBV4-3
TGCGCCAGCAGCCAAGATTCGGGGGCGGGGGAGACCCAGTACTTC
CASSQDSGAGETQYF
>TRBJ2-1|once|TRBD1|TRBV15
TGTGCCACCAGCAAAACAGGGGAAAGCCTCAATGAGCAGTTCTTC
CATSKTGESLNEQFF
>TRBJ2-7|-|TRBD1|TRBV9
TGTGCCAGCAGCGTATCCGGACAGGCCGTTGAGGAGCAGTACTTC
CASSVSGQAVEEQYF
>TRBJ2-2|-|-|TRBV14
TGTGCCAGCAGCCCCCCCAGTGAGGGCACCGGGGAGCTGTTTTTT
CASSPPSEGTGELFF
>TRBJ2-5|-|TRBD2|TRBV10-3
TGTGCCATCAGTGGTCTGGGGGAGGGGGAGACCCAGTACTTC
CAISGLGEGETQYF
>TRBJ2-7|-|-|TRBV9
TGTGCCAGCAGCGTAGGGACAGCGGAATACGAGCAGTACTTC
CASSVGTAEYEQYF
>TRBJ2-1|-|-|TRBV9
TGTGCCAGCAGCGTAGGTGGGAGCCCCTTAAATGAGCAGTTCTTC
CASSVGGSPLNEQFF
>TRBJ2-6|-|-|TRBV7-9
TGTGCCAGCAGCTTAACGGACAGAGTAATCGCTGGGGCCAACGTCCTGACTTTC
CASSLTDRVIAGANVLTF
>TRBJ2-7|-|TRBD1|TRBV5-4
TGTGCCAGCAGCTGGGGACAGGGGTACGAGCAGTACTTC
CASSWGQGYEQYF
>TRBJ2-5|-|-|TRBV6-1
TGTGCCAGCAGTGAACCCGTCGGGCCTGGGGAGACCCAGTACTTC
CASSEPVGPGETQYF
>TRBJ1-5|-|TRBD1|TRBV27
TGTGCCAGCAGTGGGACAGGGGGCAATCAGCCCCAGCATTTT
CASSGTGGNQPQHF
>TRBJ2-1|once|TRBD2|TRBV13
TGTGCCAGCAGCTTCGGACTAGCGGGGGGGCTTTGGAATGAGCAGTTCTTC
CASSFGLAGGLWNEQFF
>TRBJ2-7|-|TRBD1|TRBV6-5
TGTGCCAGCAGTTTCGACAGGGCCGACGAGCAGTACTTC
CASSFDRADEQYF
>TRBJ2-5|-|TRBD1|TRBV6-1
TGTGCCAGCAATCCTACAGGGGGCATAGAGACCCAGTACTTC
CASNPTGGIETQYF
>TRBJ2-1|-|TRBD2|TRBV7-8
TGTGCCAGCAGCTTATTAGCGGGCACTTCCTACAATGAGCAGTTCTTC
CASSLLAGTSYNEQFF
>TRBJ2-7|-|-|TRBV7-9
TGTGCCAGCAGCTCAGCCCCCTCCGACCACGAGCAGTACTTC
CASSSAPSDHEQYF
>TRBJ2-2|-|TRBD1|TRBV29-1
TGCAGCGTGCCGGGACAGCTCACCGGGGAGCTGTTTTTT
CSVPGQLTGELFF
>TRBJ2-2|-|-|TRBV4-3
TGCGCCAGCAGCCAAGATCTCGGCACGGTAGGGTTCAGGACCGGGGAGCTGTTTTTT
CASSQDLGTVGFRTGELFF
>TRBJ1-1|-|TRBD1|TRBV27
TGTGCCAGCAGCGTGACGGGACAGGTAGAAGCTTTCTTT
CASSVTGQVEAFF
>TRBJ1-5|-|TRBD1|TRBV27
TGTGCCAGCAGTTTACAGGGGGGCAATCAGCCCCAGCATTTT
CASSLQGGNQPQHF
>TRBJ1-2|-|-|TRBV5-4
TGTGCCAGCAGCTACCTAACAGCTGCAAGTGGCTACACCTTC
CASSYLTAASGYTF
>TRBJ2-7|-|TRBD2|TRBV28
TGTGCCAGCAAGCCCGCGGCAGCGGGGGCCACCGAGCAGTACTTC
CASKPAAAGATEQYF
>TRBJ2-2|-|-|TRBV27
TGTGCCAGCAGGGACTTACTCACCGGGGAGCTGTTTTTT
CASRDLLTGELFF
>TRBJ2-2|few|-|TRBV30
TGTGCCTGGAGTGTACTGGACACCGGGGAGCTGTTTTTT
CAWSVLDTGELFF
>TRBJ2-7|-|-|TRBV11-2
TGTGCCAGCAGCCCCACGGACGCCCCCCCCTACGAGCAGTACTTC
CASSPTDAPPYEQYF
>TRBJ2-7|-|-|TRBV25-1
TGTGCCAGCAGTGAATGGACAACCTACGAGCAGTACTTC
CASSEWTTYEQYF
>TRBJ2-5|-|-|TRBV6-1
TGTGCCAGCAGTGAACTGGCCGGGGGAGTATACCAAGAGACCCAGTACTTC
CASSELAGGVYQETQYF
>TRBJ1-2|-|-|TRBV9
TGTGCCAGCAGCGTACATTCAGAAAGAAGTGGCTACACCTTC
CASSVHSERSGYTF
>TRBJ1-2|-|-|TRBV6-6
TGTGCCAGCAGTTACTCAGGGGCCCCCAACTATGGCTACACCTTC
CASSYSGAPNYGYTF
>TRBJ1-1|-|-|TRBV5-1
TGCGCCAGCAGCTTAACAGGGCCGAACACTGAAGCTTTCTTT
CASSLTGPNTEAFF